Sequencing of this T cell receptor beta chain was carried out in a study of T cells in Graves' hyperthyroidism and ophthalmopathy. The CDR3 consists of 15 residues. The V gene lost 3 bases and the J gene lost 5 bases, with 17 bases spanning the gap. Germline V gene lookup returns CDR1 MDHEN and CDR2 SYDVKM. The TCR beta CDR3 regions underwent amplification using RNA transcripts as the source. The TCR CDR3 was amplified in a first-round RT-PCR using the HTBI primer set. In TCRdb, the multiplex PCR reads were re-called with MiXCR into one record per CDR3 protein. Of about 350,000 distinct CDR3 sequences in the sample, more than 11% are singletons; the top ten hold 20% to 25%. Isolation of PBMCs was performed on about 10 ml fresh peripheral blood. This clonotype was detected ten times or more.

This chain links TRBV28 with TRBJ2-7; tentative D call: TRBD2 (6 bases). The TCR originated in a woman aged 25-40 years with Graves' hyperthyroidism. Sequencing used blood. CDR3 region: CASSFSGWAADEQYF. CDR3 sequence (DNA): TGTGCCAGCAGTTTCAGCGGGTGGGCTGCCGACGAGCAGTACTTC. Combining the CDR3 with reference TRBV28 and TRBJ2-7 gives the whole variable domain DVKVTQSSRYLVKRTGEKVFLECVQDMDHENMFWYRQDPGLGLRLIYFSYDVKMKEKGDIPEGYSVSREKKERFSLILESASTNQTSMYLCASSFSGWAADEQYFGPGTRLTVT.